This T cell receptor beta chain was observed in a study of early stage breast cancer tumors. Using immunoSEQ multiplex PCR, the repertoire was profiled, and TCRdb retains in-frame clones only, with some absent. The data hold approximately 75,000 clones, with 65% to 85% observed a single time. Overall study findings and caveats: Compared with adjacent normal breast tissue, tumors showed 2 to 3-fold greater T cell density and higher clonality.

Per the germline V gene, CDR1 is GTSNPN and CDR2 is SVGIG (reference sequence). J was trimmed by 3 bases and V by 1 base; bases with no gene match: 1. The CDR3 is made up of 13 amino acids. Regarding this clone: Its antigen is currently unknown. The identical CDR3 is also encoded by other nucleotide sequences in the sample.

The TCR originated in a person aged 40-50 years with breast cancer. The chain recombines TRBV30 with TRBJ2-7, with 9 nucleotides matching TRBD2. The sample was blood. CDR3 nucleotides: TGTGCCTGGAGTGGGCGGGAGGGCTACGAGCAGTACTTC. Protein: CAWSGREGYEQYF.